This TCR beta chain was retrieved from a study of cytotoxic CD8 clonotypes in ibrutinib-treated CLL. Trimming took off 5 bases at V and 2 bases at J, with 18 bases between the two ends. The CDR3 is 17 amino acids. Germline V gene data show CDR1 as MNHEY and CDR2 as SMNVEV (reference sequence). Only in-frame clones appear in the TCRdb table, and some are missing; sequencing was by immunoSEQ multiplex PCR. The data show around 310,000 clones, with approximately 80% seen just once and roughly 7% held by the top ten. The V gene is TRBV27, the J gene TRBJ2-2; perhaps TRBD1 as D (5 bases). The receptor was isolated from a human donor with chronic lymphocytic leukemia. The sample in question was PBMCs, obtained before ibrutinib treatment. The CDR3 DNA follows: TGTGCCAGCAGTGGCCTTAGGGGTCGCGTTAACACCGGGGAGCTGTTTTTT. Its protein is CASSGLRGRVNTGELFF.